One and the same sample provided the 30 T cell receptor beta chains below, sequenced in a study of blood T cell repertoires in COVID-19. Assay: immunoSEQ multiplex PCR; the TCRdb copy retains only in-frame clones and omits some. The sample carries 260,000 or so clones, about nine tenths recorded once. The specimen was PBMCs or T cells enriched from blood (not recorded which). The receptors shown here come from a man younger than 30 who had recovered from COVID-19.

V gene TRBV30 combines with J gene TRBJ2-4, with D perhaps TRBD1 (6 bases). The CDR3 runs 14 residues. In germline, CDR1 is GTSNPN, CDR2 SVGIG (reference sequence). Between the trimmed V and J ends, which lost 0 bases and 8 bases, there was a span of 14 bases. CDR3 sequence reads: CAWSVDHREYIQYF. The CDR3 DNA is TGTGCCTGGAGTGTGGATCACAGGGAGTACATTCAGTACTTC.

The CDR3 is CASSQVHIAGGATDTQYF. Written as DNA, the CDR3 is TGCGCCAGCAGCCAAGTTCATATTGCAGGGGGCGCGACAGATACGCAGTATTTT. The V call is TRBV4-1, the J call TRBJ2-3, with 8 bases aligning to TRBD1. The germline V gene encodes CDR1 MGHRA and CDR2 YSYEKL. CDR3 size: 18 residues. Trimming at V came to 1 base and at J to 3 bases, leaving 12 bases not matched to a gene.

V usage is TRBV4-2 and J usage is TRBJ2-6, with a possible D match to TRBD2 (5 bases). The germline V gene encodes CDR1 LGHNA and CDR2 YNFKEQ. V was trimmed by 0 bases and J by 2 bases, leaving 8 bases between them. The CDR3 runs 16 residues. CDR3 bases: TGTGCCAGCAGCCAAGAGGCCGGGGCTGGGGCCAACGTCCTGACTTTC. Its translation is CASSQEAGAGANVLTF.

This chain joins TRBV5-4 and TRBJ1-3, with TRBD1 matching over 8 bases. Germline values: CDR1 SGHNT, CDR2 YYREEE (reference sequence). The CDR3 has 14 amino acids. Trimming cost V 4 bases and J 4 bases; bases outside gene matches: 4. The CDR3 DNA reads TGTGCCAGCAGCCTTGGGACAGGCGGAAACACCATATATTTT. Its translation is CASSLGTGGNTIYF.

The gene calls are TRBV5-1 and TRBJ2-5, with 9 bases matching TRBD1. The CDR3 loop spans 18 amino acids. Germline V gives CDR1 SGHRS, CDR2 YFSETQ. Unmatched junction bases numbered 13, after V lost 0 bases and J lost 4 bases. As DNA, the CDR3 is TGCGCCAGCAGCTTGGCTGGCCCGGGACAGGGAGGAGGAGAGACCCAGTACTTC. Amino acid sequence: CASSLAGPGQGGGETQYF.

The rearrangement joins TRBV3-1 (or the pseudogene TRBV3-2) to TRBJ1-6; perhaps TRBD1 as D (6 bases). V was shortened by 3 bases and J by 0 bases, with 15 bases between the two germline ends. The CDR3 length is 18 residues. CDR1 is LGHDT, CDR2 YNNKEL, per germline (reference sequence). The CDR3 coding sequence is TGTGCCAGCAGCCATGCCCCAGGGGAGAGCTCCTATAATTCACCCCTCCACTTT. Translated: CASSHAPGESSYNSPLHF.

This chain connects TRBV3-1 (or the pseudogene TRBV3-2) to TRBJ2-1; 8 positions agree with TRBD1. Germline V lookup: CDR1 LGHDT, CDR2 YNNKEL (reference sequence). V lost 7 bases and J lost 7; bases outside the gene matches: 12. The CDR3 sequence is 15 residues long. The CDR3 loop is CASTLVGQGANEQFF. The CDR3 nucleotides read TGTGCCAGCACCCTGGTGGGTCAGGGGGCAAATGAGCAGTTCTTC.

The V and J genes are TRBV6-5 and TRBJ1-2; D unresolved. V was shortened by 6 bases and J by 5 bases, with 13 bases between the two germline ends. The length of the CDR3 is 13 residues. Germline values: CDR1 MNHEY, CDR2 SVGAGI. CDR3 loop: CASSPAGGYGYTF. DNA of the CDR3: TGTGCCAGCAGCCCCGCAGGAGGGTATGGCTACACCTTC.

The gene calls are TRBV30 and TRBJ2-7; a weak D match, TRBD2 (6 bases). Trimming left V 1 base short and J 7 bases short, with 14 bases between. Germline values: CDR1 GTSNPN, CDR2 SVGIG (reference sequence). This CDR3 spans 13 amino acids. Here the CDR3 reads CAWSGTLREEQYF. CDR3 nucleotides: TGTGCCTGGAGTGGGACCCTCCGGGAGGAGCAGTACTTC.

The V and J genes are TRBV28 and TRBJ2-1, with 9 bases aligning to TRBD2. Losses at the gene ends were 4 bases for V and 4 bases for J; bases not matched to a gene: 14. The CDR3 is 18 amino acids. Germline CDR1 reads MDHEN; CDR2 reads SYDVKM. CDR3 in amino acids: CASSSLGPLLAGYNEQFF. For the CDR3, the DNA is TGTGCCAGCAGTTCCCTCGGCCCCCTACTAGCGGGTTACAATGAGCAGTTCTTC.

The J gene is TRBJ1-5, the V gene TRBV7-2, with TRBD1 matching over 7 bases. V gave up 4 bases and J gave up 4 bases; unmatched junction bases: 7. This CDR3 contains 15 residues. Germline values: CDR1 SGHTA, CDR2 FQGNSA. CDR3 nucleotides: TGTGCCAGCAGCTATAGCGGGACAGAGAATCAGCCCCAGCATTTT. The encoded protein is CASSYSGTENQPQHF.

The chain uses TRBV19 and TRBJ2-7; 10 bases map to TRBD1. The trim removed 3 bases at V and 2 bases at J, leaving 4 bases unmatched. The CDR3 length is 15 residues. Germline CDR1 LNHDA, CDR2 SQIVND (reference sequence). The CDR3 region is CASSMGQGTTYEQYF. The CDR3 DNA follows: TGTGCCAGTAGTATGGGACAGGGGACTACCTACGAGCAGTACTTC.

This clone was detected a few times. J is TRBJ2-7 and V is TRBV4-1; tentatively, D is TRBD1 (6 bases). The CDR3 has 14 residues. V was trimmed by 4 bases and J by 1 base, leaving 11 bases between them. CDR1 is MGHRA, CDR2 YSYEKL, per germline. CDR3 loop: CASSRETGSYEQYF. CDR3 in DNA: TGCGCCAGCAGCCGAGAGACAGGATCCTACGAGCAGTACTTC.

This clone was recorded once. The chain is built from TRBV6-5 and TRBJ1-1; 7 bases are a match to TRBD1. The V segment lost 6 bases and the J segment 5 bases; nucleotides outside the gene matches: 6. This CDR3 contains 13 residues. Looked up from germline, CDR1 is MNHEY and CDR2 is SVGAGI. CDR3 loop: CASRMTGMTEAFF. CDR3 DNA sequence: TGTGCCAGCAGAATGACAGGGATGACTGAAGCTTTCTTT.

Only a few counts were recorded for this clone. The same CDR3 also results from other DNA sequences found in this sample. This chain joins TRBV11-2 and TRBJ1-2, with D unclear. The V gene lost 0 bases and the J gene lost 7 bases, with 9 bases spanning the gap. The CDR3 is 13 amino acids. From germline, CDR1 is SGHAT and CDR2 FQNNGV. The CDR3 loop is CASSLESGSGYTF. In DNA form, the CDR3 reads TGTGCCAGCAGCTTAGAGTCCGGTTCTGGCTACACCTTC.

The CDR3 coding sequence is TGTGCCACCAGTGATTTAAATAAAGGGGAGGACGGGCCCGGATGGCAGCCCCAGCATTTT. This codes for CATSDLNKGEDGPGWQPQHF. The gene calls are TRBV24-1 and TRBJ1-5; possibly TRBD1 for D (5 bases). In germline, CDR1 is KGHDR, CDR2 SFDVKD. The CDR3 loop spans 20 amino acids. V lost 1 base and J lost 7, with 28 bases in between.

This chain links TRBV5-1 with TRBJ2-6; TRBD1 matches at 7 bases. With 3 bases clipped from V and 0 bases from J, the junction kept 6 bases outside the gene matches. The CDR3 runs to 17 residues. Germline values: CDR1 SGHRS, CDR2 YFSETQ. The CDR3 is CASSYTGVFSGANVLTF. The CDR3 DNA follows: TGCGCCAGCAGCTACACAGGGGTATTCTCTGGGGCCAACGTCCTGACTTTC.

V is TRBV6-1 and J is TRBJ2-5; possible D gene TRBD1, 5 bases. The CDR3 has 15 amino acids. Deletions cut 2 bases from V and 2 bases from J, with 12 bases between. Germline CDR1 MNHNS, CDR2 SASEGT. The CDR3 DNA reads as TGTGCCAGCAGTGAATTGGTAGGGGATCAAGAGACCCAGTACTTC. It is translated as CASSELVGDQETQYF.

The chain joins TRBV7-2 to TRBJ2-5; maybe TRBD2 (6 bases). The CDR3 consists of 14 residues. V lost 10 bases, J lost 1 base, and 16 bases lay in between. Germline CDR1 and CDR2: SGHTA and FQGNSA. CDR3 region: CATAGSTIQETQYF. The DNA for the CDR3 is TGTGCCACCGCGGGGAGCACTATCCAAGAGACCCAGTACTTC.

V gene TRBV19 combines with J gene TRBJ1-6; D gene ambiguous. The CDR3 is 15 amino acids. Per the germline V gene, CDR1 is LNHDA and CDR2 is SQIVND (reference sequence). V was trimmed by 3 bases and J by 9 bases, leaving 15 bases between them. CDR3 sequence (DNA): TGTGCCAGTAGTATGGTCAGCCCCTCGGGTTCACCCCTCCACTTT. The encoded protein is CASSMVSPSGSPLHF. Full variable domain (outside the CDR3, taken from reference TRBV19 and TRBJ1-6): DGGITQSPKYLFRKEGQNVTLSCEQNLNHDAMYWYRQDPGQGLRLIYYSQIVNDFQKGDIAEGYSVSREKKESFPLTVTSAQKNPTAFYLCASSMVSPSGSPLHFGNGTRLTVT.

The chain joins TRBV2 to TRBJ1-2, with D unresolved. CDR3 length: 11 amino acids. Germline V gene data show CDR1 as SNHLY and CDR2 as FYNNEI. V lost 1 base and J 8 bases, leaving 5 bases between the germline ends. This CDR3 is CASSEVEGYTF. In nucleotides, the CDR3 is TGTGCCAGCAGTGAAGTAGAGGGCTACACCTTC.

This chain joins TRBV3-1 (or the pseudogene TRBV3-2) and TRBJ1-2; D is undetermined. Trimming took 0 bases from V and 2 from J, leaving 7 bases between them. The CDR3 runs 14 residues. Germline assignment: CDR1 LGHDT and CDR2 YNNKEL (reference sequence). CDR3 sequence (DNA): TGTGCCAGCAGCCAAGAAACAGTCAACTATGGCTACACCTTC. Protein product: CASSQETVNYGYTF.

The V gene is TRBV5-1, the J gene TRBJ2-3; TRBD2 aligns across 10 bases. The CDR3 has 17 residues. Germline assignment: CDR1 SGHRS and CDR2 YFSETQ. The junction had 8 bases not matched to a gene; V was cut back by 0 bases and J by 4 bases. The CDR3 bases are TGCGCCAGCAGCTTGGCTGGGCTAGCGGGAGCAGCAGATACGCAGTATTTT. Its protein product is CASSLAGLAGAADTQYF.

For this clone: Other DNA sequences in this specimen translate into the identical CDR3. The chain is built from TRBV25-1 and TRBJ2-7, with D possibly TRBD2 on 6 matching bases. This CDR3 is built from 13 residues. Germline assignment: CDR1 MGHDK and CDR2 SYGVNS. Deletions cut 2 bases from V and 3 bases from J, with 8 bases between. CDR3 protein: CASSEPGGYEQYF. The CDR3 nucleotides are TGTGCCAGCAGTGAACCCGGGGGCTACGAGCAGTACTTC.

The rearrangement joins TRBV5-5 to TRBJ2-3; D may be TRBD2 (5 bases). Trimming left V 4 bases short and J 1 base short, with 16 bases between. Germline CDR1 and CDR2: SGHKS and YYEKEE (reference sequence). The CDR3 totals 16 residues. The CDR3 DNA reads TGTGCCAGCAGCCAAGAGGACTGGCTCGGCACAGATACGCAGTATTTT. It translates to CASSQEDWLGTDTQYF.

The V and J genes are TRBV18 and TRBJ2-7, with 7 bases identical to TRBD2. J lost 2 bases, V lost 1 base, and 5 bases had no gene match. Germline values: CDR1 KGHSH, CDR2 LQKENI. The CDR3 is made up of 15 amino acids. CDR3 sequence reads: CASSPQLAETYEQYF. CDR3 bases: TGTGCCAGCTCACCACAGCTAGCGGAGACCTACGAGCAGTACTTC.

The V call is TRBV2, the J call TRBJ1-1, with TRBD1 as a possible D gene (6 bases). Per germline, CDR1 SNHLY and CDR2 FYNNEI. CDR3 length: 14 residues. With 6 bases removed from V and 4 bases from J, the gap between germline ends came to 15 bases. The CDR3 reads CASSGTLRGTEAFF. The CDR3 bases are TGTGCCAGCAGCGGGACATTAAGGGGCACTGAAGCTTTCTTT. Based on the CDR3 plus reference TRBV2 and TRBJ1-1, the full variable domain is EPEVTQTPSHQVTQMGQEVILRCVPISNHLYFYWYRQILGQKVEFLVSFYNNEISEKSEIFDDQFSVERPDGSNFTLKIRSTKLEDSAMYFCASSGTLRGTEAFFGQGTRLTVV.

This chain links TRBV6-5 with TRBJ1-5; possibly TRBD1 for D (6 bases). Germline loops: CDR1 MNHEY, CDR2 SVGAGI. The V end was cut by 6 bases, the J end by 3 bases, with 12 bases between. This CDR3 is 14 amino acids long. The CDR3 DNA sequence: TGTGCCAGCAGCCTACAGGGATACAATCAGCCCCAGCATTTT. Protein sequence: CASSLQGYNQPQHF.

This clone was counted between two and nine times. The germline gene is not matched at one end of the junction; a read error may be the cause. CDR3 sequence reads: CASSKLRSRLNQPQHF. The CDR3 DNA sequence: TGTGCTAGCAGCAAACTCCGGTCCAGGCTTAATCAGCCCCAGCATTTT. The chain joins TRBV7-7 to TRBJ1-5; D unresolved. This CDR3 has 16 amino acids. Germline V CDR1 and CDR2: SSHAT, FNYEAQ (reference sequence).

V usage is TRBV6-1 and J usage is TRBJ1-2; the D gene is possibly TRBD1 (6 bases). The V end lost 3 bases, the J end lost 5 bases, and 13 bases lay between the germline ends. Germline values: CDR1 MNHNS, CDR2 SASEGT. This CDR3 is 14 amino acids long. The DNA of the CDR3 is TGTGCCAGCAGTGAGCAGGGGTTTGGGTATGGCTACACCTTC. It is translated as CASSEQGFGYGYTF.